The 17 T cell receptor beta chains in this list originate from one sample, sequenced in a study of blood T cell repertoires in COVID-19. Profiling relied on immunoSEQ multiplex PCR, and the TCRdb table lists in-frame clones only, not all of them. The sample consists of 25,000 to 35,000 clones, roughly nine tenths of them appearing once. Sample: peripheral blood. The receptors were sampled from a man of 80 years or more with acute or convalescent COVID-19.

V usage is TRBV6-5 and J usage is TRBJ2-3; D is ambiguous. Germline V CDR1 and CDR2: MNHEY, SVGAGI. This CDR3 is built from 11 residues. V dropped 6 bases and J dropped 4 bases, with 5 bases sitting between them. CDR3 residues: CASSLADTQYF. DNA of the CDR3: TGTGCCAGCAGCCTCGCAGATACGCAGTATTTT.

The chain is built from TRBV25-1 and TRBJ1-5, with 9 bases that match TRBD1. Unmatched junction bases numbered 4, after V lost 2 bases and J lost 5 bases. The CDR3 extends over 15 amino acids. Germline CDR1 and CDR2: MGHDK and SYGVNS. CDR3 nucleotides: TGTGCCAGCAGTGAACCGGGACAGGGCCATCAGCCCCAGCATTTT. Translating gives CASSEPGQGHQPQHF.

The CDR3 here is CAILQVTEAFF. The CDR3, as DNA: TGCGCCATTCTCCAGGTCACTGAAGCTTTCTTT. The chain joins TRBV5-1 to TRBJ1-1; D is undetermined. From germline, CDR1 is SGHRS and CDR2 YFSETQ. CDR3 length: 11 residues. Trimming shortened V by 9 bases and J by 4 bases, and 10 bases separated the two germline ends. Using reference TRBV5-1 and TRBJ1-1 for the parts outside the CDR3, the full variable domain is KAGVTQTPRYLIKTRGQQVTLSCSPISGHRSVSWYQQTPGQGLQFLFEYFSETQRNKGNFPGRFSGRQFSNSRSEMNVSTLELGDSALYLCAILQVTEAFFGQGTRLTVV.

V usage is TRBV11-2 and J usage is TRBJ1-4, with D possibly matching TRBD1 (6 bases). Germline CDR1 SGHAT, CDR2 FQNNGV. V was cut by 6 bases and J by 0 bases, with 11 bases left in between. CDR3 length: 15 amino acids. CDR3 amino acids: CASRRTVATNEKLFF. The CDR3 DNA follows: TGTGCCAGCAGGAGGACAGTTGCAACTAATGAAAAACTGTTTTTT.

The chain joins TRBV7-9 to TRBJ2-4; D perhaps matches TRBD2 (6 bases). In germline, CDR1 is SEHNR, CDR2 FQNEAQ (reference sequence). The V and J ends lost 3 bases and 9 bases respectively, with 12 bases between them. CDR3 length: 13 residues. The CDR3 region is CASSFGGRGIQYF. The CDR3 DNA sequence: TGTGCCAGCAGCTTCGGGGGTCGAGGCATTCAGTACTTC.

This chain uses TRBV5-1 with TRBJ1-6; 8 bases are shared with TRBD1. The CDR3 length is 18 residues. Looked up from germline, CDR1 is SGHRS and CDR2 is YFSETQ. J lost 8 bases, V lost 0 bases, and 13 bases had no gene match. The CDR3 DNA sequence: TGCGCCAGCAGCTTGGTGTTTGGTGTGGACAGGGATTATTCACCCCTCCACTTT. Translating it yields CASSLVFGVDRDYSPLHF.

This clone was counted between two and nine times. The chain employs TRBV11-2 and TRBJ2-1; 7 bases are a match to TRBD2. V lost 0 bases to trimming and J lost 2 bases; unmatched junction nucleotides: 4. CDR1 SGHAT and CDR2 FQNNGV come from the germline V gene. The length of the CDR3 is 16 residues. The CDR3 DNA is TGTGCCAGCAGCTTAGAACCAGGGAGGGCCTACAATGAGCAGTTCTTC. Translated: CASSLEPGRAYNEQFF.

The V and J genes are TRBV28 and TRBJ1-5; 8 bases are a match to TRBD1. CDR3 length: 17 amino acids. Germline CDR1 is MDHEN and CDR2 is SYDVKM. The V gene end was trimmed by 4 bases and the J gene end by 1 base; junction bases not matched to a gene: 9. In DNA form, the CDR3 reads TGTGCCAGCAGTTCGGGGCAGGGGGCGAGAAGCAATCAGCCCCAGCATTTT. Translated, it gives CASSSGQGARSNQPQHF.

CDR3 sequence reads: CASSTVPEPQHF. The DNA for the CDR3 is TGTGCCAGCAGCACTGTTCCGGAGCCCCAGCATTTT. V is TRBV12-3 or TRBV12-4 and J is TRBJ1-5; D not resolved. This CDR3 spans 12 amino acids. Trimming stripped 6 bases from V and 8 bases from J, with 11 bases between.

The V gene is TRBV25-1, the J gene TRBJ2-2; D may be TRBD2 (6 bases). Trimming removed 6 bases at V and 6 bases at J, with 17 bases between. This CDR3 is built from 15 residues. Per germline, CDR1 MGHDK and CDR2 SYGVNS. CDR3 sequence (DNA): TGTGCCAGCAGGGCGGGACTGAGGGACGCCGGGGAGCTGTTTTTT. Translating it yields CASRAGLRDAGELFF. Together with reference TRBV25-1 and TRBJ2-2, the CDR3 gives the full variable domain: EADIYQTPRYLVIGTGKKITLECSQTMGHDKMYWYQQDPGMELHLIHYSYGVNSTEKGDLSSESTVSRIRTEHFPLTLESARPSHTSQYLCASRAGLRDAGELFFGEGSRLTVL.

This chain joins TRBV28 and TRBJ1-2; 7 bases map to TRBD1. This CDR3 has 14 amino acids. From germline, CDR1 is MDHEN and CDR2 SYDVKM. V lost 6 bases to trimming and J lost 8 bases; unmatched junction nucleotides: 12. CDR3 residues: CASSRDSVSIGYTF. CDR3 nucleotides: TGTGCCAGCAGCAGGGACAGTGTATCTATAGGCTACACCTTC.

CDR3 region: CASSRQGWADTQYF. The CDR3 region has the DNA TGCGCCAGCAGTCGACAGGGTTGGGCAGATACGCAGTATTTT. J is TRBJ2-3 and V is TRBV10-1; 7 bases agree with TRBD1. The V gene end was trimmed by 5 bases and the J gene end by 4 bases; junction bases not matched to a gene: 6. The CDR3 consists of 14 residues. From germline, CDR1 is WNHNN and CDR2 SYGVQD (reference sequence).

This CDR3 reads CASSPEAGYGYTF. The CDR3 nucleotides are TGTGCCAGCAGTCCAGAGGCGGGCTATGGCTACACCTTC. This chain connects TRBV12-3 or TRBV12-4 to TRBJ1-2; D remains unclear. The CDR3 length is 13 residues. The V and J ends lost 5 bases and 4 bases respectively, with 11 bases between them.

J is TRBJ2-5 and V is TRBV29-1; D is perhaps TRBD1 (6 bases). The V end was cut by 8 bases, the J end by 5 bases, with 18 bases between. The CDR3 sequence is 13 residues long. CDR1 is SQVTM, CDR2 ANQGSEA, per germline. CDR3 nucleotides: TGCAGCACCTCGACAGGAGGACCGGAGACCCAGTACTTC. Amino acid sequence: CSTSTGGPETQYF.

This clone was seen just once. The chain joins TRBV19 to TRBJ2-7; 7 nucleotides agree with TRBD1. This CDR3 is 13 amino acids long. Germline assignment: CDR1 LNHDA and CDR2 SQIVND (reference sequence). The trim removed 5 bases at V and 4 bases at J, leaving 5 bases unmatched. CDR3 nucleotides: TGTGCCAGTAGTCAAGGCAGGGGGTACGAGCAGTACTTC. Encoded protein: CASSQGRGYEQYF.

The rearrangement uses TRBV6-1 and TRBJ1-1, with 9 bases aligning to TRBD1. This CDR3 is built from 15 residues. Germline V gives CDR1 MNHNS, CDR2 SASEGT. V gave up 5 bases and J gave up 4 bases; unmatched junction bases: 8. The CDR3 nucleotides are TGTGCCAGCAGTTCAAACAGGGGGCTGGTCACTGAAGCTTTCTTT. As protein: CASSSNRGLVTEAFF.

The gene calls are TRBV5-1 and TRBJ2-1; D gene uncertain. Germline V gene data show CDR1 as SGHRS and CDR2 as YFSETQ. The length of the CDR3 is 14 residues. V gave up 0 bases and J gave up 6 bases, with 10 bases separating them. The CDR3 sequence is CASSLEPYTNEQFF. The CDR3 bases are TGCGCCAGCAGCTTGGAACCGTACACCAATGAGCAGTTCTTC.